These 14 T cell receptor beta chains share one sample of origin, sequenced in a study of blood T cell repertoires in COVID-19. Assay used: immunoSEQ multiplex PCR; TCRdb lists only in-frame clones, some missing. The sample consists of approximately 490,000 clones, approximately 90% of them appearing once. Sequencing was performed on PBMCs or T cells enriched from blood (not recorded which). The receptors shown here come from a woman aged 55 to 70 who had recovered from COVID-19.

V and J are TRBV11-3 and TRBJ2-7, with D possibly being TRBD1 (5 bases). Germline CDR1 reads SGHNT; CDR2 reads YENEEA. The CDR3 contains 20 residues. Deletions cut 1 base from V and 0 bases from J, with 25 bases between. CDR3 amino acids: CASSLAVGAAAFSSSYEQYF. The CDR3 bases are TGTGCCAGCAGCTTAGCGGTAGGGGCCGCCGCCTTCTCTAGCTCCTACGAGCAGTACTTC.

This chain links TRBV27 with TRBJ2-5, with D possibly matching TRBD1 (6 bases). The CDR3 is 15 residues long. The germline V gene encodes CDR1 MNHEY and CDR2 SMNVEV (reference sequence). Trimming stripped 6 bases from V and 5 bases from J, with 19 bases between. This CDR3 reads CASSLFRDIVETQYF. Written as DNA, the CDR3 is TGTGCCAGCAGCCTCTTCCGGGACATCGTGGAGACCCAGTACTTC.

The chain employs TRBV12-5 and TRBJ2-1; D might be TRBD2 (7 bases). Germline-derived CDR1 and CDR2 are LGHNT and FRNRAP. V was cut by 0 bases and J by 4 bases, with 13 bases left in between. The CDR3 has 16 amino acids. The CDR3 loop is CASGLVPGGLYNEQFF. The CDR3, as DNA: TGTGCTAGTGGTTTGGTACCCGGGGGGCTTTACAATGAGCAGTTCTTC.

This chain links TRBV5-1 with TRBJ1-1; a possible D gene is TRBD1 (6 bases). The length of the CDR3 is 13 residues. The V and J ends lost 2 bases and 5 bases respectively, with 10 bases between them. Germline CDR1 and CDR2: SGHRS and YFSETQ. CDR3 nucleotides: TGCGCCAGCAGCTTCGGGGGGCGAACTGAAGCTTTCTTT. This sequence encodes CASSFGGRTEAFF.

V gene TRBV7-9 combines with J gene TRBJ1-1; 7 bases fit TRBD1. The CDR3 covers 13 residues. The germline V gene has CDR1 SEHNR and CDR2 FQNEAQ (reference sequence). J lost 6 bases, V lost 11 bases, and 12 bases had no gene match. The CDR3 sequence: CALTEGAKAEAFF. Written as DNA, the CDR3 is TGTGCCCTAACCGAGGGGGCTAAAGCTGAAGCTTTCTTT.

The CDR3 sequence is CGWQGARGNTIYF. The DNA for the CDR3 is TGTGGCTGGCAGGGGGCGCGAGGAAACACCATATATTTT. The chain combines TRBV28 with TRBJ1-3; 8 bases match TRBD1. This CDR3 spans 13 amino acids. In germline, CDR1 is MDHEN, CDR2 SYDVKM. The full variable domain, its missing parts supplied by reference TRBV28 and TRBJ1-3, is DVKVTQSSRYLVKRTGEKVFLECVQDMDHENMFWYRQDPGLGLRLIYFSYDVKMKEKGDIPEGYSVSREKKERFSLILESASTNQTSMYLCGWQGARGNTIYFGEGSWLTVV.

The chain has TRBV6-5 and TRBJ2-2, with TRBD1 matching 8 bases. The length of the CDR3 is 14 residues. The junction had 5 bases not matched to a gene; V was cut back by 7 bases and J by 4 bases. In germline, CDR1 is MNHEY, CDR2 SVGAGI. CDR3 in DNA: TGTGCCAGCATCCGCGACAGGGGCACCGGGGAGCTGTTTTTT. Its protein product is CASIRDRGTGELFF.

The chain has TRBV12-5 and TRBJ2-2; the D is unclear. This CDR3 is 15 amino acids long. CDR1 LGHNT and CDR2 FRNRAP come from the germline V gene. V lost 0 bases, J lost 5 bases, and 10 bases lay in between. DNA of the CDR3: TGTGCTAGTGGTTTGGTTAAAAAAGAGACCGGGGAGCTGTTTTTT. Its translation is CASGLVKKETGELFF.

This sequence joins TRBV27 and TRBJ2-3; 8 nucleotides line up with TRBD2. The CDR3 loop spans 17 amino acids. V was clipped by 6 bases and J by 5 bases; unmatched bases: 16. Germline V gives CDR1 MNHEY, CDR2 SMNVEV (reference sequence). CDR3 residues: CASSSLGTSSAQDTQYF. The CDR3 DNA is TGTGCCAGCAGCTCCCTTGGGACTAGTTCGGCACAAGATACGCAGTATTTT.

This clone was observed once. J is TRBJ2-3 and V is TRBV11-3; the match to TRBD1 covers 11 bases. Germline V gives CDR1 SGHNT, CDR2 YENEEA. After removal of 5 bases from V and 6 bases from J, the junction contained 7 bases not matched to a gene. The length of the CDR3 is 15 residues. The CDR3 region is CASSPWTGGADTQYF. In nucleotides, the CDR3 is TGTGCCAGCAGCCCCTGGACAGGGGGCGCGGATACGCAGTATTTT.

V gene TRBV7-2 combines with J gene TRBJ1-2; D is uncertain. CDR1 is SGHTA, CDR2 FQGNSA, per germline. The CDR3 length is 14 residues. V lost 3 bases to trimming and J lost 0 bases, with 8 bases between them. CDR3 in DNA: TGTGCCAGCAGCTTCCCCCTTACTAACTATGGCTACACCTTC. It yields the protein CASSFPLTNYGYTF.

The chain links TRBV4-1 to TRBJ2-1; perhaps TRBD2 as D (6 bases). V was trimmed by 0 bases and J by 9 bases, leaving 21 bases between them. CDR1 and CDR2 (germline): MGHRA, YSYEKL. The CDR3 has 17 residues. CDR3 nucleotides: TGCGCCAGCAGCCAAGATCTCGCGGGGTTAAGCAGGGTTGAGCAGTTCTTC. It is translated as CASSQDLAGLSRVEQFF.

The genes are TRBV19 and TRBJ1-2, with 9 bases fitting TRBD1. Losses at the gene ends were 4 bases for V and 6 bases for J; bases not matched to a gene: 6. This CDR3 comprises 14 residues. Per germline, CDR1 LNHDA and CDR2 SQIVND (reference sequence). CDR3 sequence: CASSTGTGRNGYTF. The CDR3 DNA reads TGTGCCAGTAGTACTGGGACAGGGAGGAATGGCTACACCTTC.

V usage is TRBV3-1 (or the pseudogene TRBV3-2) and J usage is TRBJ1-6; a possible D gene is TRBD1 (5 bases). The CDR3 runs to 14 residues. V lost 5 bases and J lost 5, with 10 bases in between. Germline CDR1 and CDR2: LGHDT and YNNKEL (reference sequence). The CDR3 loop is CASSTGPHNSPLHF. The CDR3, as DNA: TGTGCCAGCAGCACAGGTCCCCATAATTCACCCCTCCACTTT.